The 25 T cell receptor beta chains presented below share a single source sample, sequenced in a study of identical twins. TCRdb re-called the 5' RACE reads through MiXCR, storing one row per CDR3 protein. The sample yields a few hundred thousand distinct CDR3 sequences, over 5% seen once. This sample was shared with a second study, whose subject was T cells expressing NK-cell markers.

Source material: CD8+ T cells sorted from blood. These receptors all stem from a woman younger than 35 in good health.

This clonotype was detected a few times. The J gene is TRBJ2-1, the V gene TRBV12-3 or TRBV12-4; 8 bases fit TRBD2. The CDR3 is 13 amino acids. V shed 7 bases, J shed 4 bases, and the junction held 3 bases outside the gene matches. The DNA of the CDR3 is TGTGCCAGCATGGCGGGGGGATACAATGAGCAGTTCTTC. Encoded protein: CASMAGGYNEQFF.

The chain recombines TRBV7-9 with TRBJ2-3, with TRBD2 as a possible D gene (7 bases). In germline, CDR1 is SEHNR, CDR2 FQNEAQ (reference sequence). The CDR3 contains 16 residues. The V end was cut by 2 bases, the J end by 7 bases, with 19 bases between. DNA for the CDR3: TGTGCCAGCAGCTTACCTCCGGGGGGCAGGGCGAATACGCAGTATTTT. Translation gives CASSLPPGGRANTQYF.

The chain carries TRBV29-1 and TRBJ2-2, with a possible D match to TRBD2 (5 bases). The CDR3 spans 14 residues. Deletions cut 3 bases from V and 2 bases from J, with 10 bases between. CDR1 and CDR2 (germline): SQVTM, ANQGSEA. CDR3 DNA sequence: TGCAGCGTTGAGGGTAGGACTAACACCGGGGAGCTGTTTTTT. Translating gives CSVEGRTNTGELFF.

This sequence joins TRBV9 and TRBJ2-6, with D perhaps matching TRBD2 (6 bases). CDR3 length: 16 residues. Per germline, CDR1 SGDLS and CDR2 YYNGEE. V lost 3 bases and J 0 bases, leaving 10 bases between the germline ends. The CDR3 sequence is CASSEPRGSGANVLTF. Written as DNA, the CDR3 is TGTGCCAGCAGCGAACCGCGGGGCTCTGGGGCCAACGTCCTGACTTTC.

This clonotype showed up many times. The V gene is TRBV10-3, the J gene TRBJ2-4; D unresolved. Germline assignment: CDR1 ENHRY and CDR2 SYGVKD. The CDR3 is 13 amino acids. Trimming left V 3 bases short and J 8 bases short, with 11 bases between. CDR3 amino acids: CAISEYGGDIQYF. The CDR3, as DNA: TGTGCCATCAGTGAATACGGTGGGGACATTCAGTACTTC.

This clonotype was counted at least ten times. The CDR3 sequence is CASSTGQGLNTEAFF. The CDR3 DNA follows: TGTGCCAGCAGCACCGGACAGGGCCTGAACACTGAAGCTTTCTTT. V and J are TRBV7-9 and TRBJ1-1; 8 bases are shared with TRBD1. The germline V gene encodes CDR1 SEHNR and CDR2 FQNEAQ (reference sequence). Trimming cost V 5 bases and J 0 bases; bases outside gene matches: 5. This CDR3 contains 15 residues.

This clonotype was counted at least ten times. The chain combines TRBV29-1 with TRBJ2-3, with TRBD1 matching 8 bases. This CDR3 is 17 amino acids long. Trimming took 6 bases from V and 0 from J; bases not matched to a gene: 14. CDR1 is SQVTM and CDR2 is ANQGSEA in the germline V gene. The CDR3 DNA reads TGCAGCGTCACTGACAGGGGAGCATATCCTAGCACAGATACGCAGTATTTT. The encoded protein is CSVTDRGAYPSTDTQYF.

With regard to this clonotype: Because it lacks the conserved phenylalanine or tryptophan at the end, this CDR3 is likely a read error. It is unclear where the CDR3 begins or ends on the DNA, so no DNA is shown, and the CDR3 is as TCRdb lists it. The CDR3 loop is CSVDDDRGHL. The chain recombines TRBV29-1 with TRBJ2-1; TRBD1 is the table's D call, not checked against the DNA. In germline, CDR1 is SQVTM, CDR2 ANQGSEA. The CDR3 totals 10 residues, both ends included.

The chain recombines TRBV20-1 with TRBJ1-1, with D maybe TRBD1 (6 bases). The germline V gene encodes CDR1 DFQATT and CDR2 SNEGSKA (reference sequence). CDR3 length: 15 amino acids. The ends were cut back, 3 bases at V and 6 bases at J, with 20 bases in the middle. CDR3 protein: CSASRGAGVGAEAFF. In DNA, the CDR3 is TGCAGTGCTAGTAGGGGGGCCGGGGTAGGGGCTGAAGCTTTCTTT.

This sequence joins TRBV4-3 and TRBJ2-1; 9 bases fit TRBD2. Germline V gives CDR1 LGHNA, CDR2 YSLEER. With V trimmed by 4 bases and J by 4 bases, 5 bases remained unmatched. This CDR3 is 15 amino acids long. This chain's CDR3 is CASSRGLAGYNEQFF. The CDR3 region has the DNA TGCGCCAGCAGCCGGGGACTAGCAGGATACAATGAGCAGTTCTTC.

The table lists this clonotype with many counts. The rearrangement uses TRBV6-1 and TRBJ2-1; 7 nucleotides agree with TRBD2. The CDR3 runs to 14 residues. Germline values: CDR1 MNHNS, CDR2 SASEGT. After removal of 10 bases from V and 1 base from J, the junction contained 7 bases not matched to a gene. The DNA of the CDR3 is TGTGCCACCTTTACGCGGGAGTCCTACAATGAGCAGTTCTTC. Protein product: CATFTRESYNEQFF.

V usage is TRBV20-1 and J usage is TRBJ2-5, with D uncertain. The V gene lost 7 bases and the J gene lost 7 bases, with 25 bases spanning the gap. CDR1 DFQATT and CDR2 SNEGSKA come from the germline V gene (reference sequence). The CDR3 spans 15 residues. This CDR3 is CSVRHFQDDPGTQYF. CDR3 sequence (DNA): TGCAGTGTCAGACATTTTCAGGACGACCCCGGGACCCAGTACTTC.

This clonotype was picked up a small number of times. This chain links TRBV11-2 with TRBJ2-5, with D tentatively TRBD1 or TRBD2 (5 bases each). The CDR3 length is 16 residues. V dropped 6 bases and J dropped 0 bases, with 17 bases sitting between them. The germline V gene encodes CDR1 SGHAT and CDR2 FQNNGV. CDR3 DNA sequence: TGTGCCAGCAGTTCCCCCCGGGACGGAGACCAAGAGACCCAGTACTTC. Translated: CASSSPRDGDQETQYF. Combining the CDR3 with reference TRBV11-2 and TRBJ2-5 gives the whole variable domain EAGVAQSPRYKIIEKRQSVAFWCNPISGHATLYWYQQILGQGPKLLIQFQNNGVVDDSQLPKDRFSAERLKGVDSTLKIQPAKLEDSAVYLCASSSPRDGDQETQYFGPGTRLLVL.

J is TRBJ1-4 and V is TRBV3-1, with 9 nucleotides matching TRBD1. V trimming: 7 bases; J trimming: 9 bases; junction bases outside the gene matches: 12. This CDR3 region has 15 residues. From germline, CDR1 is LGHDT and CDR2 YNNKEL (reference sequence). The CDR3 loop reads CASKSSGQGAQKLFF. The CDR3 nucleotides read TGTGCCAGCAAAAGTTCGGGACAGGGTGCGCAAAAACTGTTTTTT.

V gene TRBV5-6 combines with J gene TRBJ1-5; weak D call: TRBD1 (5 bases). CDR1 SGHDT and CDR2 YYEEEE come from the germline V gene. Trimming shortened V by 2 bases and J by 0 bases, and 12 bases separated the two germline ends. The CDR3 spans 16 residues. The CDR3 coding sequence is TGTGCCAGCAGCTTTGGGACGGAATATAGCAATCAGCCCCAGCATTTT. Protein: CASSFGTEYSNQPQHF. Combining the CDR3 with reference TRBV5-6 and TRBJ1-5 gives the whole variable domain DAGVTQSPTHLIKTRGQQVTLRCSPKSGHDTVSWYQQALGQGPQFIFQYYEEEERQRGNFPDRFSGHQFPNYSSELNVNALLLGDSALYLCASSFGTEYSNQPQHFGDGTRLSIL.

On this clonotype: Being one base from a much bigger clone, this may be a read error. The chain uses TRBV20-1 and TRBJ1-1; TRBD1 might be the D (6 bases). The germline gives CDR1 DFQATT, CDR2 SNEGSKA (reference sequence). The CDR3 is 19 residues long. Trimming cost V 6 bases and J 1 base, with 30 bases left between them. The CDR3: CSAINLGTRGERKNTEAFF. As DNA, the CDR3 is TGCAGTGCGATAAACCTCGGGACAAGGGGCGAAAGGAAGAACACTGAAGCTTTCTTT.

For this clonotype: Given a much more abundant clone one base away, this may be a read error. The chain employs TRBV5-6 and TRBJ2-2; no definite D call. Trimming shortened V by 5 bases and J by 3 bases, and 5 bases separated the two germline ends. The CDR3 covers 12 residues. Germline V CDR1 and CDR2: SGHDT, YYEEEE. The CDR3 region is CASSSDTGELFF. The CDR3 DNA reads TGTGCCAGCAGTTCGGACACCGGGGAGCTGTTTTTT.

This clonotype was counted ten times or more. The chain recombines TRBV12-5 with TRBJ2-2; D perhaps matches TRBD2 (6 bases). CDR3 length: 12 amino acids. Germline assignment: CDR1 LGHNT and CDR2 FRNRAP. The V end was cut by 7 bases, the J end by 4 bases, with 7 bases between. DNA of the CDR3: TGTGCTAGTGCCGGGGGCACCGGGGAGCTGTTTTTT. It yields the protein CASAGGTGELFF.

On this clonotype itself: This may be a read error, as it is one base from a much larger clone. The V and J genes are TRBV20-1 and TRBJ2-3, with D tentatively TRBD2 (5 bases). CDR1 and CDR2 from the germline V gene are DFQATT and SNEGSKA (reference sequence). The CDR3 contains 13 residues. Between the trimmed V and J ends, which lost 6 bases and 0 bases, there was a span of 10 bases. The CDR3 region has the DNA TGCAGTGCAGAGGGAAGGAGCACAGATACGCAGTATTTT. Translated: CSAEGRSTDTQYF.

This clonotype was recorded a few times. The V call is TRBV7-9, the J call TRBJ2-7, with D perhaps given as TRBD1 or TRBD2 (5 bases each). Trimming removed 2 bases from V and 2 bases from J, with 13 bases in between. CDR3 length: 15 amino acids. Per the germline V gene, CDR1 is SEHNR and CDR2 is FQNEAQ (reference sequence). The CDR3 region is CASSLKGRGAYEQYF. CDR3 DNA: TGTGCCAGCAGCTTAAAGGGGAGAGGCGCCTACGAGCAGTACTTC.

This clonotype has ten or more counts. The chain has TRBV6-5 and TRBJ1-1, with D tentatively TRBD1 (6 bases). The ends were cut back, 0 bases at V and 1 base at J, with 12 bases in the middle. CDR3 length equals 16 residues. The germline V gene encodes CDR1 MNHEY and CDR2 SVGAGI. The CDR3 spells CASSYSVQGKNTEAFF. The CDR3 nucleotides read TGTGCCAGCAGTTACTCGGTACAGGGAAAGAACACTGAAGCTTTCTTT.

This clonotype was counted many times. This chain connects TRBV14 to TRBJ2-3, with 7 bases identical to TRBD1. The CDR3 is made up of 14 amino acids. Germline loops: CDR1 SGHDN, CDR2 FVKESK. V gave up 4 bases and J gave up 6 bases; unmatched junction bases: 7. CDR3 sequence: CASSLIGGMDTQYF. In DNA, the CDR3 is TGTGCCAGCAGCCTAATAGGGGGCATGGATACGCAGTATTTT. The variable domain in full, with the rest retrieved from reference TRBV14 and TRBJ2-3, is EAGVTQFPSHSVIEKGQTVTLRCDPISGHDNLYWYRRVMGKEIKFLLHFVKESKQDESGMPNNRFLAERTGGTYSTLKVQPAELEDSGVYFCASSLIGGMDTQYFGPGTRLTVL.

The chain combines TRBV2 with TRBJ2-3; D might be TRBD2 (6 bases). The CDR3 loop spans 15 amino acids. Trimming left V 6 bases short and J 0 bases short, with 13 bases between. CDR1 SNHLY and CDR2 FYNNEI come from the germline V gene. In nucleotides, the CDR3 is TGTGCCAGCAGCCGACTAGTCGAGAGCACAGATACGCAGTATTTT. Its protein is CASSRLVESTDTQYF.

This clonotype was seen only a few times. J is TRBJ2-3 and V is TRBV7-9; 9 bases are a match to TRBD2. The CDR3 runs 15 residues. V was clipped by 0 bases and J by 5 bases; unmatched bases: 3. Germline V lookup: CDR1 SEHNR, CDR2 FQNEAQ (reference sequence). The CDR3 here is CASSLARGGEDTQYF. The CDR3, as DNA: TGTGCCAGCAGCTTAGCGCGGGGGGGCGAAGATACGCAGTATTTT.

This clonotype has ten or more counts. The CDR3 loop reads CASSQVRGAGNEQFF. CDR3 sequence (DNA): TGTGCCAGCAGCCAAGTACGGGGGGCGGGCAATGAGCAGTTCTTC. The V gene is TRBV3-1, the J gene TRBJ2-1, with TRBD2 as a possible D gene (7 bases). Trimming removed 1 base from V and 6 bases from J, with 13 bases in between. The CDR3 totals 15 residues. Germline V gene sequence: CDR1 LGHDT, CDR2 YNNKEL (reference sequence).